A single sample gave rise to the 30 T cell receptor beta chains below, sequenced in a study of blood T cell repertoires in COVID-19. Repertoires were generated with immunoSEQ multiplex PCR, while TCRdb's copy carries only in-frame clones and drops some. The table lists around 160,000 clones, 70% to 90% of them singletons, with about 8% in the top ten. The sample taken for sequencing was peripheral blood. These receptors all come from a woman aged 55-70 years with COVID-19, enrolled during active disease.

This clone has a handful of counts. The chain carries TRBV6-5 and TRBJ1-1; TRBD1 agrees at 7 bases. The CDR3 is 16 amino acids. V shed 0 bases and J 1 base; nucleotides not matched to a gene: 5. Germline CDR1 is MNHEY and CDR2 is SVGAGI. CDR3 sequence: CASSYSGQIRNTEAFF. As DNA, the CDR3 is TGTGCCAGCAGTTACTCGGGACAGATACGGAACACTGAAGCTTTCTTT.

The chain combines TRBV5-1 with TRBJ2-7; D is possibly TRBD1 (6 bases). This CDR3 is built from 15 residues. The ends were cut back, 5 bases at V and 6 bases at J, with 21 bases in the middle. Germline CDR1 SGHRS, CDR2 YFSETQ. CDR3 region: CASRVQGPSSGEQYF. CDR3 bases: TGCGCCAGCAGAGTACAGGGACCTTCGTCGGGCGAGCAGTACTTC.

V gene TRBV7-2 combines with J gene TRBJ1-1, with a tentative D call TRBD1 (5 bases). V lost 1 base to trimming and J lost 0 bases, with 9 bases between them. Germline loops: CDR1 SGHTA, CDR2 FQGNSA. This CDR3 contains 15 residues. The chain's CDR3 is CASSLVVGLNTEAFF. CDR3 bases: TGTGCCAGCAGCTTAGTGGTGGGGCTGAACACTGAAGCTTTCTTT.

The chain employs TRBV5-1 and TRBJ1-1; no clear D gene. This CDR3 region has 14 residues. The V and J ends lost 0 bases and 2 bases respectively, with 8 bases between them. Germline CDR1 reads SGHRS; CDR2 reads YFSETQ. The CDR3 spells CASSLDGENTEAFF. The CDR3, as DNA: TGCGCCAGCAGCTTGGACGGTGAAAACACTGAAGCTTTCTTT.

V gene TRBV11-2 combines with J gene TRBJ1-5; the D gene is possibly TRBD1 (6 bases). V was pared by 4 bases and J by 2 bases, with 18 bases between. Germline CDR1 reads SGHAT; CDR2 reads FQNNGV. CDR3 length: 17 amino acids. The CDR3 reads CASSSRSGGGRNQPQHF. As DNA, the CDR3 is TGTGCCAGCAGCTCCCGCTCGGGCGGGGGCCGCAATCAGCCCCAGCATTTT.

The V and J genes are TRBV19 and TRBJ1-4; possible D gene TRBD1, 5 bases. The CDR3 runs 15 residues. Germline V gives CDR1 LNHDA, CDR2 SQIVND (reference sequence). V gave up 8 bases and J gave up 2 bases, with 15 bases separating them. The CDR3 sequence: CASGEVYRTNEKLFF. The CDR3 bases are TGTGCCAGTGGGGAGGTCTACAGGACTAATGAAAAACTGTTTTTT.

J is TRBJ2-3 and V is TRBV7-6; 14 nucleotides agree with TRBD2. This CDR3 region has 18 residues. Looked up from germline, CDR1 is SGHVS and CDR2 is FNYEAQ. The V segment lost 5 bases and the J segment 7 bases; nucleotides outside the gene matches: 14. The CDR3 DNA sequence: TGTGCCAGCAGCCCCGGTTACCTTAGACTAGCGGGGGGGAATACGCAGTATTTT. This gives the protein CASSPGYLRLAGGNTQYF. The full variable domain, completed using reference TRBV7-6 and TRBJ2-3, is GAGVSQSPRYKVTKRGQDVALRCDPISGHVSLYWYRQALGQGPEFLTYFNYEAQQDKSGLPNDRFSAERPEGSISTLTIQRTEQRDSAMYRCASSPGYLRLAGGNTQYFGPGTRLTVL.

The rearrangement uses TRBV4-1 and TRBJ2-7, with D possibly being TRBD2 (5 bases). The germline V gene encodes CDR1 MGHRA and CDR2 YSYEKL. CDR3 length equals 14 residues. V was pared by 1 base and J by 1 base, with 8 bases between. CDR3 in DNA: TGCGCCAGCAGCCAAGGGACTCCTTCCTACGAGCAGTACTTC. As protein: CASSQGTPSYEQYF.

The gene calls are TRBV5-4 and TRBJ2-2; 9 bases match TRBD2. J lost 6 bases, V lost 1 base, and 4 bases had no gene match. This CDR3 comprises 15 residues. The germline V gene encodes CDR1 SGHNT and CDR2 YYREEE (reference sequence). For the CDR3, the DNA is TGTGCCAGCAGCTTGAATCCTAGCGGGGCCGGGGAGCTGTTTTTT. It encodes CASSLNPSGAGELFF.

V and J are TRBV29-1 and TRBJ2-7; TRBD2 is a possible D gene (5 bases). Trimming removed 3 bases from V and 2 bases from J, with 8 bases in between. The germline V gene encodes CDR1 SQVTM and CDR2 ANQGSEA. The CDR3 loop spans 12 amino acids. For the CDR3, the DNA is TGCAGCGTTGAGTCCGGGGCCTACGAGCAGTACTTC. This gives the protein CSVESGAYEQYF.

The chain has TRBV19 and TRBJ1-5; TRBD1 matches 10 bases. Trimming at V came to 4 bases and at J to 4 bases, leaving 4 bases not matched to a gene. The CDR3 totals 15 residues. CDR1 LNHDA and CDR2 SQIVND come from the germline V gene (reference sequence). CDR3 coding DNA: TGTGCCAGTAGTACGACAGGGGGCACTAATCAGCCCCAGCATTTT. It specifies CASSTTGGTNQPQHF.

J is TRBJ2-1 and V is TRBV15; possible D gene TRBD2, 5 bases. The CDR3 is 15 residues long. V lost 0 bases to trimming and J lost 0 bases, with 6 bases between them. Germline CDR1 reads LNHNV; CDR2 reads YYDKDF (reference sequence). CDR3 sequence: CATSREGSSYNEQFF. In DNA, the CDR3 is TGTGCCACCAGCAGAGAGGGGAGCTCCTACAATGAGCAGTTCTTC. Complete variable domain (other parts from reference TRBV15 and TRBJ2-1): DAMVIQNPRYQVTQFGKPVTLSCSQTLNHNVMYWYQQKSSQAPKLLFHYYDKDFNNEADTPDNFQSRRPNTSFCFLDIRSPGLGDTAMYLCATSREGSSYNEQFFGPGTRLTVL.

This chain uses TRBV27 with TRBJ1-2, with TRBD1 identical over 9 bases. Germline values: CDR1 MNHEY, CDR2 SMNVEV (reference sequence). The V and J ends lost 5 bases and 4 bases, in that order; junction bases with no gene match: 11. The CDR3 is made up of 16 amino acids. This CDR3 is CASSPTDRGEIYGYTF. The DNA of the CDR3 is TGTGCCAGCAGTCCCACGGACAGGGGCGAAATCTATGGCTACACCTTC.

The chain is built from TRBV6-5 and TRBJ1-1; 9 nucleotides agree with TRBD1. The J segment lost 4 bases and the V segment lost 6 bases, leaving 3 bases of the junction unmatched. The CDR3 contains 13 residues. Germline lookup yields CDR1 MNHEY and CDR2 SVGAGI. The CDR3 DNA reads as TGTGCCAGCAGCGACAGGGGGAGCACTGAAGCTTTCTTT. Its protein is CASSDRGSTEAFF.

The chain employs TRBV7-8 and TRBJ2-5; 8 bases map to TRBD2. V shed 1 base, J shed 1 base, and the junction held 2 bases outside the gene matches. Germline V CDR1 and CDR2: SGHVS, FQNEAQ. This CDR3 contains 15 residues. The CDR3 bases are TGTGCCAGCAGCTTAGTAGCGGGGTTCCAAGAGACCCAGTACTTC. It encodes CASSLVAGFQETQYF.

The chain joins TRBV10-3 to TRBJ2-7; D may be TRBD2 (8 bases). Germline V gene sequence: CDR1 ENHRY, CDR2 SYGVKD. The CDR3 contains 16 residues. V was clipped by 6 bases and J by 3 bases, with 21 bases between them. Written as DNA, the CDR3 is TGTGCCATCAGGGGAAGTCGACAGGGACTAGTCTACGAGCAGTACTTC. Its translation is CAIRGSRQGLVYEQYF.

The V and J genes are TRBV11-3 and TRBJ2-4; 8 bases agree with TRBD1. The germline CDR1 and CDR2 sequences are SGHNT and YENEEA. V shed 1 base and J 1 base; nucleotides not matched to a gene: 0. The CDR3 sequence is 15 residues long. The CDR3 loop is CASSLGQGAKNIQYF. The CDR3 DNA reads as TGTGCCAGCAGCTTAGGACAGGGGGCCAAAAACATTCAGTACTTC.

V gene TRBV6-6 combines with J gene TRBJ1-1; D is undetermined. Germline V gene lookup returns CDR1 MNHNY and CDR2 SVGAGI (reference sequence). V was shortened by 0 bases and J by 0 bases, with 11 bases between the two germline ends. There are 16 residues in the CDR3. The CDR3 nucleotides read TGTGCCAGCAGTTACTCGAAGGGCGGGGTGAACACTGAAGCTTTCTTT. It is translated as CASSYSKGGVNTEAFF.

V usage is TRBV6-5 and J usage is TRBJ2-1, with a possible D match to TRBD1 (6 bases). The CDR3 runs 15 residues. V was clipped by 5 bases and J by 4 bases, with 15 bases between them. Germline V CDR1 and CDR2: MNHEY, SVGAGI. CDR3 residues: CASSPDRTGYNEQFF. Here the CDR3 DNA reads TGTGCCAGCAGTCCCGACAGGACGGGGTACAATGAGCAGTTCTTC.

The chain combines TRBV7-9 with TRBJ1-3; D ambiguous. Germline values: CDR1 SEHNR, CDR2 FQNEAQ (reference sequence). The V end lost 3 bases, the J end lost 2 bases, and 8 bases lay between the germline ends. This CDR3 is built from 14 residues. The CDR3 sequence: CASSFAGAGNTIYF. CDR3 coding DNA: TGTGCCAGCAGCTTTGCCGGGGCTGGAAACACCATATATTTT.

The rearrangement uses TRBV5-5 and TRBJ2-5, with a tentative D call TRBD2 (5 bases). The V gene lost 2 bases and the J gene lost 1 base, with 12 bases spanning the gap. CDR3 length: 15 amino acids. In germline, CDR1 is SGHKS, CDR2 YYEKEE (reference sequence). CDR3 DNA sequence: TGTGCCAGCAGCTTAGAGGCGGGTCTCCAAGAGACCCAGTACTTC. Encoded protein: CASSLEAGLQETQYF.

V is TRBV14 and J is TRBJ1-2, with 8 bases lining up with TRBD1. The CDR3 runs 12 residues. Germline-derived CDR1 and CDR2 are SGHDN and FVKESK. V was pared by 3 bases and J by 8 bases, with 2 bases of the junction left unmatched. CDR3 nucleotides: TGTGCCAGCAGCCAGACAGGGGTGGGCTACACCTTC. Its translation is CASSQTGVGYTF.

The chain recombines TRBV9 with TRBJ2-3; D perhaps matches TRBD2 (6 bases). Germline values: CDR1 SGDLS, CDR2 YYNGEE. V was shortened by 9 bases and J by 3 bases, with 17 bases between the two germline ends. The length of the CDR3 is 14 residues. This CDR3 is CATSPASDTDTQYF. DNA for the CDR3: TGTGCCACGAGCCCGGCTAGCGATACAGATACGCAGTATTTT.

This clone appeared a few times. J is TRBJ1-2 and V is TRBV27; the D gene is possibly TRBD1 (6 bases). Germline V gene lookup returns CDR1 MNHEY and CDR2 SMNVEV (reference sequence). Trimming pared 3 bases from V and 3 bases from J, leaving 11 bases between. This CDR3 has 14 amino acids. CDR3: CASSFRGWDYGYTF. The CDR3 DNA reads TGTGCCAGCAGTTTCAGGGGTTGGGACTATGGCTACACCTTC.

The CDR3 bases are TGTGCCAGTAGTATGGGACTAGCGGAAGATACGCAGTATTTT. This gives the protein CASSMGLAEDTQYF. The V gene is TRBV19, the J gene TRBJ2-3; 11 nucleotides agree with TRBD2. J gave up 5 bases and V 3 bases, and 1 base lay outside the gene matches. The CDR3 covers 14 residues. Germline lookup yields CDR1 LNHDA and CDR2 SQIVND (reference sequence).

The chain joins TRBV11-2 to TRBJ1-5; 9 nucleotides align to TRBD1. The J segment lost 4 bases and the V segment lost 2 bases, leaving 12 bases of the junction unmatched. Germline V lookup: CDR1 SGHAT, CDR2 FQNNGV. The CDR3 runs 18 residues. The DNA for the CDR3 is TGTGCCAGCAGCTTACTGGGTCGGGACAGGGCCCTTAATCAGCCCCAGCATTTT. Amino acids: CASSLLGRDRALNQPQHF.

This chain connects TRBV30 to TRBJ1-4, with D maybe TRBD1 (6 bases). CDR1 is GTSNPN, CDR2 SVGIG, per germline (reference sequence). Between the trimmed V and J ends, which lost 4 bases and 0 bases, there was a span of 6 bases. The CDR3 contains 13 residues. CDR3 DNA sequence: TGTGCCTGGAACAGGGCAACTAATGAAAAACTGTTTTTT. Translating gives CAWNRATNEKLFF. The variable domain in full, with the rest retrieved from reference TRBV30 and TRBJ1-4, is SQTIHQWPATLVQPVGSPLSLECTVEGTSNPNLYWYRQAAGRGLQLLFYSVGIGQISSEVPQNLSASRPQDRQFILSSKKLLLSDSGFYLCAWNRATNEKLFFGSGTQLSVL.

The chain carries TRBV27 and TRBJ2-2, with 12 bases lining up with TRBD2. V lost 5 bases to trimming and J lost 4 bases; unmatched junction nucleotides: 2. The CDR3 covers 15 residues. Germline values: CDR1 MNHEY, CDR2 SMNVEV (reference sequence). DNA for the CDR3: TGTGCCAGCAGTCCACTAGCGGGGGGCACCGGGGAGCTGTTTTTT. This sequence encodes CASSPLAGGTGELFF.

This clone has only one observation. The chain is built from TRBV5-1 and TRBJ2-1, with D possibly TRBD1 on 7 matching bases. Trimming removed 4 bases at V and 6 bases at J, with 20 bases between. This CDR3 is built from 16 residues. Germline V gene data show CDR1 as SGHRS and CDR2 as YFSETQ. CDR3 protein: CASSTEGGTDSNEQFF. The CDR3 region has the DNA TGCGCCAGCAGCACGGAAGGCGGGACAGATTCCAATGAGCAGTTCTTC.

The CDR3 bases are TGTGCCAGCAGCGTAGCTGGGGGCAACTACGAGCAGTACTTC. It codes for CASSVAGGNYEQYF. V gene TRBV9 combines with J gene TRBJ2-7; the D gene is possibly TRBD1 (6 bases). Germline values: CDR1 SGDLS, CDR2 YYNGEE. V dropped 0 bases and J dropped 3 bases, with 10 bases sitting between them. This CDR3 spans 14 amino acids. Full variable domain (outside the CDR3, taken from reference TRBV9 and TRBJ2-7): DSGVTQTPKHLITATGQRVTLRCSPRSGDLSVYWYQQSLDQGLQFLIQYYNGEERAKGNILERFSAQQFPDLHSELNLSSLELGDSALYFCASSVAGGNYEQYFGPGTRLTVT.